This TCR beta chain was documented in a study of blood T cell repertoires in COVID-19. The CDR3 has 12 amino acids. CDR1 and CDR2 (germline): MDHEN, SYDVKM. After removal of 8 bases from V and 6 bases from J, the junction contained 6 bases not matched to a gene. Data came from immunoSEQ multiplex PCR; TCRdb stores just in-frame clones and leaves some out. The sample includes about 310,000 clones, roughly 90% of them seen just once. The genes are TRBV28 and TRBJ1-2; TRBD1 matches 7 bases. The sample taken for sequencing was PBMCs or T cells enriched from blood (not recorded which). The receptor comes from a man aged 60 to 75 who had recovered from COVID-19. Here the CDR3 reads CASFRGVHGYTF. CDR3 DNA sequence: TGTGCCAGCTTCAGGGGGGTTCATGGCTACACCTTC.